The 14 T cell receptor beta chains given below trace back to one sample, sequenced in a study of T cell responses to AZD1222 COVID-19 vaccine. Here immunoSEQ multiplex PCR was the method, and the copy in TCRdb shows in-frame clones only, minus some. In the table there are roughly 20,000 clones, approximately 82% of which are singletons. Material: peripheral blood, obtained on day 0 of AZD1222 vaccination. The receptors here all came from an adult in good health.

The V call is TRBV5-1, the J call TRBJ2-1; D unresolved. V was pared by 4 bases and J by 4 bases, with 15 bases between. Germline-derived CDR1 and CDR2 are SGHRS and YFSETQ. This CDR3 is built from 15 residues. Here the CDR3 reads CASSENNPFYNEQFF. CDR3 DNA sequence: TGCGCCAGCAGCGAGAACAACCCTTTTTACAATGAGCAGTTCTTC.

V gene TRBV28 combines with J gene TRBJ2-5; no clear D. The CDR3 is 11 residues long. Germline loops: CDR1 MDHEN, CDR2 SYDVKM. Trimming cost V 2 bases and J 5 bases, with 3 bases left between them. CDR3 nucleotide sequence: TGTGCCAGCAGTTTACGGGAGACCCAGTACTTC. Translation gives CASSLRETQYF.

The chain employs TRBV19 and TRBJ2-2; D may be TRBD1 or TRBD2 (5 bases each). The V gene lost 1 base and the J gene lost 1 base, with 16 bases spanning the gap. Looked up from germline, CDR1 is LNHDA and CDR2 is SQIVND (reference sequence). The CDR3 contains 18 residues. CDR3 sequence: CASSIVKGRQGNTGELFF. The CDR3 bases are TGTGCCAGTAGTATAGTAAAGGGACGGCAGGGGAACACCGGGGAGCTGTTTTTT.

The gene calls are TRBV6-2 or TRBV6-3 and TRBJ1-5, with 11 bases that match TRBD1. After removal of 5 bases from V and 5 bases from J, the junction contained 5 bases not matched to a gene. Per germline, CDR1 MNHEY and CDR2 SVGEGT. The CDR3 is 15 amino acids. In nucleotides, the CDR3 is TGTGCCAGCAGTCAGGGACAGGGGGAGTATCAGCCCCAGCATTTT. This gives the protein CASSQGQGEYQPQHF.

This sequence joins TRBV4-3 and TRBJ2-2, with 10 bases fitting TRBD2. With 4 bases clipped from V and 1 base from J, the junction kept 6 bases outside the gene matches. The CDR3 loop spans 17 amino acids. Germline CDR1 LGHNA, CDR2 YSLEER. The CDR3 here is CASSPLAGMQNTGELFF. CDR3 bases: TGCGCCAGCAGCCCACTAGCGGGGATGCAGAACACCGGGGAGCTGTTTTTT.

The chain combines TRBV7-9 with TRBJ2-2; 7 bases align to TRBD1. From germline, CDR1 is SEHNR and CDR2 FQNEAQ (reference sequence). V lost 4 bases, J lost 4 bases, and 6 bases stayed unmatched. This CDR3 is 15 amino acids long. The CDR3 DNA reads TGTGCCAGCAGCTCACTGACAGGGCCCACCGGGGAGCTGTTTTTT. It specifies CASSSLTGPTGELFF.

The chain employs TRBV7-6 and TRBJ2-6; the D is unclear. CDR1 and CDR2 (germline): SGHVS, FNYEAQ. V was clipped by 0 bases and J by 3 bases, with 0 bases between them. The CDR3 consists of 13 residues. The DNA for the CDR3 is TGTGCCAGCAGCTTAGCTGGGGCCAACGTCCTGACTTTC. Translation gives CASSLAGANVLTF.

The chain joins TRBV3-1 (or the pseudogene TRBV3-2) to TRBJ1-4, with 8 nucleotides matching TRBD1. Trimming took 5 bases from V and 7 from J; bases not matched to a gene: 6. Germline V gene data show CDR1 as LGHDT and CDR2 as YNNKEL (reference sequence). The CDR3 consists of 14 residues. CDR3 protein: CASSSRQGIEKLFF. In DNA form, the CDR3 reads TGTGCCAGCAGCTCCAGACAGGGGATTGAAAAACTGTTTTTT.

V is TRBV7-2 and J is TRBJ2-7, with 14 bases aligning to TRBD2. Germline-derived CDR1 and CDR2 are SGHTA and FQGNSA. Losses at the gene ends were 5 bases for V and 1 base for J; bases not matched to a gene: 7. This CDR3 spans 17 amino acids. The CDR3 coding sequence is TGTGCCAGCAGCGTGGCCGGGACTAGCGGGAGTTCCTACGAGCAGTACTTC. Its translation: CASSVAGTSGSSYEQYF.

The J gene is TRBJ2-1, the V gene TRBV28; 10 nucleotides agree with TRBD1. Germline values: CDR1 MDHEN, CDR2 SYDVKM. The CDR3 has 16 amino acids. V shed 3 bases and J 6 bases; nucleotides not matched to a gene: 8. In DNA, the CDR3 is TGTGCCAGCAGTTTTTTGGACAGGGGGATAGGCAATGAGCAGTTCTTC. This encodes CASSFLDRGIGNEQFF.

This chain uses TRBV11-3 with TRBJ2-1; TRBD2 aligns across 9 bases. Trimming at V came to 4 bases and at J to 0 bases, leaving 10 bases not matched to a gene. The germline V gene has CDR1 SGHNT and CDR2 YENEEA. The CDR3 extends over 18 amino acids. The CDR3 DNA is TGTGCCAGCAGCTCTAACAGCGGGGGGCGTTACTCCTACAATGAGCAGTTCTTC. Protein product: CASSSNSGGRYSYNEQFF. Full variable domain (outside the CDR3, taken from reference TRBV11-3 and TRBJ2-1): EAGVVQSPRYKIIEKKQPVAFWCNPISGHNTLYWYLQNLGQGPELLIRYENEEAVDDSQLPKDRFSAERLKGVDSTLKIQPAELGDSAVYLCASSSNSGGRYSYNEQFFGPGTRLTVL.

V gene TRBV3-1 (or the pseudogene TRBV3-2) combines with J gene TRBJ2-1; 9 positions match TRBD1. The V and J ends lost 7 bases and 7 bases, in that order; junction bases with no gene match: 11. Germline V gene lookup returns CDR1 LGHDT and CDR2 YNNKEL (reference sequence). The CDR3 is 15 residues long. CDR3 amino acids: CASKQGQGFVNEQFF. The CDR3, as DNA: TGTGCCAGCAAACAGGGACAGGGCTTCGTTAATGAGCAGTTCTTC.

The chain employs TRBV7-9 and TRBJ2-1, with TRBD1 identical over 10 bases. Germline V gene lookup returns CDR1 SEHNR and CDR2 FQNEAQ (reference sequence). The junction had 4 bases not matched to a gene; V was cut back by 5 bases and J by 6 bases. The CDR3 totals 14 residues. Here the CDR3 reads CASSRTGGINEQFF. In nucleotides, the CDR3 is TGTGCCAGCAGCCGGACAGGGGGGATCAATGAGCAGTTCTTC.

The chain employs TRBV6-5 and TRBJ2-7; D perhaps matches TRBD2 (6 bases). Trimming removed 6 bases at V and 2 bases at J, with 14 bases between. The CDR3 has 14 residues. Germline CDR1 MNHEY, CDR2 SVGAGI. The CDR3 bases are TGTGCCAGCAGCTACAGTGGGGGGACCTACGAGCAGTACTTC. Amino acids: CASSYSGGTYEQYF.